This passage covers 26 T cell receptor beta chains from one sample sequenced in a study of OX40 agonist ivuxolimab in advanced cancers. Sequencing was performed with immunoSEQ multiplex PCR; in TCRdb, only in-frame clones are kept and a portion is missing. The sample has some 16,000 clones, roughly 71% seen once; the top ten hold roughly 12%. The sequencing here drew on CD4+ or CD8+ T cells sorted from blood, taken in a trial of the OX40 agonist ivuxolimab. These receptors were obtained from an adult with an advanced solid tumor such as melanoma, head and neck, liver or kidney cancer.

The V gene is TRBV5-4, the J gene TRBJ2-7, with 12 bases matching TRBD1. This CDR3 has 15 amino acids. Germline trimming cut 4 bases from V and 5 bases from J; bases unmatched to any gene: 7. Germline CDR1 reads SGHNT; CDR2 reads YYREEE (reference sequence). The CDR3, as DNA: TGTGCCAGCAGCCTGGGGACAGGGGGCGCCGACGAGCAGTACTTC. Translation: CASSLGTGGADEQYF.

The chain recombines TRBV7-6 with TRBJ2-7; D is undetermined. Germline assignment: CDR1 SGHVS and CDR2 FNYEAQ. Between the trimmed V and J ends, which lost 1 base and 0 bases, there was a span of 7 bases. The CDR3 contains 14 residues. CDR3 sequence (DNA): TGTGCCAGCAGCTTAGGGCCGGACTCCTACGAGCAGTACTTC. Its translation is CASSLGPDSYEQYF.

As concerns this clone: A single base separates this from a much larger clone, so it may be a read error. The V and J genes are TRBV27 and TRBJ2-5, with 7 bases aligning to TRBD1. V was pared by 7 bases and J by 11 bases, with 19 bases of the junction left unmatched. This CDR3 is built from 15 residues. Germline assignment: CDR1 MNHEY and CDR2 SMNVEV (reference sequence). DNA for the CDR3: TGTGCCAGCACTCAATCAGCAGGGGGTGGCTACGAACAGTACTTC. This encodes CASTQSAGGGYEQYF.

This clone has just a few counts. The CDR3 nucleotides read TGTGCCAGCAGCTCAGCAATGGCCCAGTACTTC. Protein product: CASSSAMAQYF. The rearrangement joins TRBV7-9 to TRBJ2-5; no definite D call. V was trimmed by 4 bases and J by 9 bases, leaving 9 bases between them. The CDR3 is 11 amino acids. The germline CDR1 and CDR2 sequences are SEHNR and FQNEAQ (reference sequence).

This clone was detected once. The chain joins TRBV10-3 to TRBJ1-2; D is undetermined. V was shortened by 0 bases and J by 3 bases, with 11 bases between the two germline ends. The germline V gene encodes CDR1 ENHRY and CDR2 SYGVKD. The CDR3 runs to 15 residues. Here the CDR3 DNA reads TGTGCCATCAGTGAGTCGGACGGAGGAGACTATGGCTACACCTTC. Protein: CAISESDGGDYGYTF.

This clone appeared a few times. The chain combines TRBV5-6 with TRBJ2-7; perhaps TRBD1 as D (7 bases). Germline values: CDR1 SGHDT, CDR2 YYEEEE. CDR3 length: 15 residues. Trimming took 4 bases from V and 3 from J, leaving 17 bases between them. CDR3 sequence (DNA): TGTGCCAGCAGCCTCGGAGGAGGGGGCGACTACGAGCAGTACTTC. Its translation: CASSLGGGGDYEQYF. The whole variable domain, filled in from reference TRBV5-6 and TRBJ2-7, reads DAGVTQSPTHLIKTRGQQVTLRCSPKSGHDTVSWYQQALGQGPQFIFQYYEEEERQRGNFPDRFSGHQFPNYSSELNVNALLLGDSALYLCASSLGGGGDYEQYFGPGTRLTVT.

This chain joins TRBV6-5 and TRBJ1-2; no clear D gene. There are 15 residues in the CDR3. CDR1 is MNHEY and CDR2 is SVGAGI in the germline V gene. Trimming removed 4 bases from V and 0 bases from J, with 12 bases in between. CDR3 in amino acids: CASSSTRIANYGYTF. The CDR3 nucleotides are TGTGCCAGCAGTTCAACACGGATAGCTAACTATGGCTACACCTTC.

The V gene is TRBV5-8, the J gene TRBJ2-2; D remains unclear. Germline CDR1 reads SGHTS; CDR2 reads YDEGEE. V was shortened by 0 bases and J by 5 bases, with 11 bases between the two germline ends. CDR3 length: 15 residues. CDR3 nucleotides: TGTGCCAGCAGCTTGGAGGAATACTATACCGGGGAGCTGTTTTTT. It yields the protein CASSLEEYYTGELFF.

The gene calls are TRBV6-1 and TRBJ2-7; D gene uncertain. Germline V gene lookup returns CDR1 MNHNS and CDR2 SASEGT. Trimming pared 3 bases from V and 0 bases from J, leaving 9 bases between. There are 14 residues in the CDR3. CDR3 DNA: TGTGCCAGCAGTGATCAGGATTTCTCCTACGAGCAGTACTTC. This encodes CASSDQDFSYEQYF.

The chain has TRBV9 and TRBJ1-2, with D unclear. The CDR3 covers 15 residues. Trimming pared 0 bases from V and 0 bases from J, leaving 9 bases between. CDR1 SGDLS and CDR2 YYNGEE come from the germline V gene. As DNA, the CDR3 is TGTGCCAGCAGCGTAGAAGGGTTAGCTAACTATGGCTACACCTTC. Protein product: CASSVEGLANYGYTF.

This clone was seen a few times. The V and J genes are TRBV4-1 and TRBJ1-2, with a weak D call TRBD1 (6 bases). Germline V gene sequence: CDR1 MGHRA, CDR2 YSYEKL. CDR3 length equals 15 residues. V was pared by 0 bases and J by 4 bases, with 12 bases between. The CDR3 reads CASSQEPSGVYGYTF. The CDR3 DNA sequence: TGCGCCAGCAGCCAAGAACCTTCAGGGGTCTATGGCTACACCTTC.

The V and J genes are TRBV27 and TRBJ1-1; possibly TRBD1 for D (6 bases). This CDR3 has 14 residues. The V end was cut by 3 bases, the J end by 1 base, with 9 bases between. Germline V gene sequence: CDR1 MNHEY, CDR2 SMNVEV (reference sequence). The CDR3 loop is CASSLTGENTEAFF. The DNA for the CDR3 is TGTGCCAGCAGTTTGACAGGAGAGAACACTGAAGCTTTCTTT.

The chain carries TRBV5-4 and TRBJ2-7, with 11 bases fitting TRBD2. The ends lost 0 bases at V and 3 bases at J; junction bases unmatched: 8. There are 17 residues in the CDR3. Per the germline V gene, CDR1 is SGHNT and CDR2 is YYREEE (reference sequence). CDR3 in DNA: TGTGCCAGCAGCTTGGCCCTGGGACTAGCGGCCGACTACGAGCAGTACTTC. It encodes CASSLALGLAADYEQYF.

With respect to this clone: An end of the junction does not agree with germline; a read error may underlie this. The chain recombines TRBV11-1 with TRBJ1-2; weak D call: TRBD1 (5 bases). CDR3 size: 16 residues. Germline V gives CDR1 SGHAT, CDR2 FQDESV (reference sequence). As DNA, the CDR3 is TGCGCCAGCAGCTCCGGGACGCACTCTTTTAACTATGGCTACACCTTC. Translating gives CASSSGTHSFNYGYTF. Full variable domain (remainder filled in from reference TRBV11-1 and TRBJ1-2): EAEVAQSPRYKITEKSQAVAFWCDPISGHATLYWYRQILGQGPELLVQFQDESVVDDSQLPKDRFSAERLKGVDSTLKIQPAELGDSAMYLCASSSGTHSFNYGYTFGSGTRLTVV.

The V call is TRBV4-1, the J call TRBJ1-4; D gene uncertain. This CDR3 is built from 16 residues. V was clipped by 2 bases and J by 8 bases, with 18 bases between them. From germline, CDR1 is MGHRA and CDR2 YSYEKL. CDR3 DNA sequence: TGCGCCAGCAGCCAAAACCCGGGCCGTGCGGGGGAAAAACTGTTTTTT. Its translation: CASSQNPGRAGEKLFF.

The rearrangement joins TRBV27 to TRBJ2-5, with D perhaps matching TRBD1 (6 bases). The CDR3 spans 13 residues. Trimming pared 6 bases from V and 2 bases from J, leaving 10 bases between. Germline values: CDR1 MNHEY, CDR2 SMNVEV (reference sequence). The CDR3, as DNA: TGTGCCAGCAGGGTAGGACAGCAAGAGACCCAGTACTTC. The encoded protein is CASRVGQQETQYF.

The CDR3 protein is CASRDEHQVGTEAFF. CDR3 in DNA: TGTGCCAGCAGAGACGAACACCAGGTGGGCACTGAAGCTTTCTTT. V and J are TRBV28 and TRBJ1-1; D uncertain. V was clipped by 6 bases and J by 4 bases, with 18 bases between them. The CDR3 totals 15 residues. Germline-derived CDR1 and CDR2 are MDHEN and SYDVKM.

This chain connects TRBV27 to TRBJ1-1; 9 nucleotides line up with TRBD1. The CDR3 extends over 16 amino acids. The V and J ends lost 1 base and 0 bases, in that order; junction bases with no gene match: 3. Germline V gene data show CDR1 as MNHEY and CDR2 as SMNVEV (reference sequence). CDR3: CASSLFGTGMNTEAFF. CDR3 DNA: TGTGCCAGCAGTTTATTCGGGACAGGGATGAACACTGAAGCTTTCTTT.

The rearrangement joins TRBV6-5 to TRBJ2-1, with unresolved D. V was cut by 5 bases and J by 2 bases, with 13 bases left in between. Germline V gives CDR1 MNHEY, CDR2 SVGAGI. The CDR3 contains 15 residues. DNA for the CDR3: TGTGCCAGCAGTCATGACTCGGCTCCCTACAATGAGCAGTTCTTC. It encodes CASSHDSAPYNEQFF.

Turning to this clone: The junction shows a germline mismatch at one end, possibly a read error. CDR3 DNA sequence: TGTGCTAGCAGCTTGTCCTTTGGGGGGGACTACGAGCAGTACTTC. Translating gives CASSLSFGGDYEQYF. The chain recombines TRBV7-7 with TRBJ2-7; 7 nucleotides align to TRBD2. This CDR3 region has 15 residues. Germline CDR1 SSHAT, CDR2 FNYEAQ (reference sequence).

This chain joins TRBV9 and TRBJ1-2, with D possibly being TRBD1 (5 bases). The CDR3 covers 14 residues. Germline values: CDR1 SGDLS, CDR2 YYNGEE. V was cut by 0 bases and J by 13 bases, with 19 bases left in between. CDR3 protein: CASSVGGTPRIITF. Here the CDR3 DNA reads TGTGCCAGCAGCGTAGGTGGGACGCCCCGTATTATCACCTTC.

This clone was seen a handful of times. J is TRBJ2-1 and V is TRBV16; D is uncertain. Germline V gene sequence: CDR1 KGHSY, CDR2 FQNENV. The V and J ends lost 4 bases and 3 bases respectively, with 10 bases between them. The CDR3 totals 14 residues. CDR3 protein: CASSRPDLYNEQFF. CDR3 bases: TGTGCCAGCAGCCGCCCGGATCTCTACAATGAGCAGTTCTTC.

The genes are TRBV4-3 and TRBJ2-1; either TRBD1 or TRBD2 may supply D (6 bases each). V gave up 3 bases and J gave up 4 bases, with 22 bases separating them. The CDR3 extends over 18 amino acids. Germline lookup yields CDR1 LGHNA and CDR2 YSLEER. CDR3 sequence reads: CASSHTIEYGGAYNEQFF. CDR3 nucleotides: TGCGCCAGCAGCCACACGATCGAATACGGGGGCGCGTACAATGAGCAGTTCTTC.

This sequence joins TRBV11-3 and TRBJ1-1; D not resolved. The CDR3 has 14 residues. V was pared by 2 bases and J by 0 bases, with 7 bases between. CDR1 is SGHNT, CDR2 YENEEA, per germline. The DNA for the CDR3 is TGTGCCAGCAGCTTAAGGACGGTGAACACTGAAGCTTTCTTT. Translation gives CASSLRTVNTEAFF.

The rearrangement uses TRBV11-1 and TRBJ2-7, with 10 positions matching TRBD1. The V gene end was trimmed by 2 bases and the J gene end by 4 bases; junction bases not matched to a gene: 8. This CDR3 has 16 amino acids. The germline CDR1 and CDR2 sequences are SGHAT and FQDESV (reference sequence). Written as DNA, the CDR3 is TGTGCCAGCAGCTTATTCTCCGGGACAGGGGTATACGAGCAGTACTTC. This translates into CASSLFSGTGVYEQYF.

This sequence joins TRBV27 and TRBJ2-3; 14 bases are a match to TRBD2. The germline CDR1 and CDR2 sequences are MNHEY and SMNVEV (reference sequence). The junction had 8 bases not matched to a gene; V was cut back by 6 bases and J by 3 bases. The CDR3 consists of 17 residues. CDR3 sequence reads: CASRPAGTSGGTDTQYF. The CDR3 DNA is TGTGCCAGCAGACCCGCCGGGACTAGCGGGGGAACAGATACGCAGTATTTT.